This T cell receptor (beta chain) stems from a study of T cell responses to AZD1222 COVID-19 vaccine. Study results and caveats: Clonal diversity was possibly underestimated, and white British individuals and females predominated among donors. CD4 TCRs linked to vaccination spanned spike, dominating at 160-218 and 743-854.

From germline, CDR1 is MNHEY and CDR2 SMNVEV (reference sequence). The CDR3 is 20 residues long. Trimming took off 2 bases at V and 2 bases at J, with 26 bases between the two ends. The method was immunoSEQ multiplex PCR; TCRdb's version includes in-frame clones alone and lacks a portion of them. The profile covers about 180,000 clones, with more than 70% appearing a single time and roughly 25% taken by the ten largest. This clone was detected once. Its matching antigen is unknown. The source of this sequence is an adult who received the AZD1222 COVID-19 vaccine. Specimen: peripheral blood, collected 28 days after the second AZD1222 dose. The chain joins TRBV27 to TRBJ2-3, with TRBD2 as a possible D gene (8 bases). CDR3 bases: TGTGCCAGCAGTTTAAGAGGCATAGCGGGGACAGTTCCATACACAGATACGCAGTATTTT. Its translation is CASSLRGIAGTVPYTDTQYF.